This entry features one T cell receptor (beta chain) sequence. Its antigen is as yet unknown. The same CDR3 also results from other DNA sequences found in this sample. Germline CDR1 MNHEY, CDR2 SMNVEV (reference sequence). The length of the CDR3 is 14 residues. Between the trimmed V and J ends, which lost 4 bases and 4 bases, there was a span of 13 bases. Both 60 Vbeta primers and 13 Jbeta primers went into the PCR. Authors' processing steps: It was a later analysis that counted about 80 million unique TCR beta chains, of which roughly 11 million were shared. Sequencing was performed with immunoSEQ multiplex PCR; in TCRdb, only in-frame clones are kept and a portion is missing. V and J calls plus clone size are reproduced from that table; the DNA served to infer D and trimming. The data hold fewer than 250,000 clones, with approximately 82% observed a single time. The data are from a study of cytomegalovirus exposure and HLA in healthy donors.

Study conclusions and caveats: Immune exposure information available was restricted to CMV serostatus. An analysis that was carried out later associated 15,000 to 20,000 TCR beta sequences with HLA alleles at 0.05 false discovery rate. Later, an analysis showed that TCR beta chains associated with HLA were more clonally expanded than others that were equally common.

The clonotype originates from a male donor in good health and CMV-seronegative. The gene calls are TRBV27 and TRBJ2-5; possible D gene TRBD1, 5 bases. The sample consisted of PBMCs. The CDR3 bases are TGTGCCAGCAGTTCGTCAGGGTTTGGAGAGACCCAGTACTTC. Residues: CASSSSGFGETQYF.